This TCR beta chain stems from a study of shared clonotypes between healthy human individuals. Looked up from germline, CDR1 is MNHEY and CDR2 is SMNVEV (reference sequence). V lost 6 bases to trimming and J lost 4 bases, with 13 bases between them. This CDR3 has 14 residues. Running of the assay took place at deep level. Method: immunoSEQ multiplex PCR; TCRdb's copy keeps in-frame clones and lacks some. The data contain approximately 2,000,000 clones, 80% to 95% of them singletons. The origin of this receptor is a man aged 18 to 35 in good health. Some clones in this sample may be carry-over from other donors' samples. The specimen sequenced was naive CD4+ T cells from PBMCs. The subset: CD45RA+ positively selected. The chain combines TRBV27 with TRBJ2-1, with D possibly being TRBD2 (6 bases). CDR3 nucleotides: TGTGCCAGCAGCGCCGGGACTCTGTACAATGAGCAGTTCTTC. Translation gives CASSAGTLYNEQFF.